Sequencing of this TCR beta chain was carried out in a study of blood T cell repertoires in COVID-19. Background on the study: Sources were T cells, B-cell-depleted T cells, or PBMCs; the material itself was cDNA or gDNA.

Germline V CDR1 and CDR2: SNHLY, FYNNEI. This CDR3 spans 15 amino acids. The ends lost 7 bases at V and 2 bases at J; junction bases unmatched: 8. Authors' processing steps: Reference gene primer amplification gave estimated nucleated cell counts. The repertoire was sequenced with immunoSEQ multiplex PCR; TCRdb's copy has only in-frame clones and lacks some. That table furnishes V, J and clone size, whereas the DNA furnished D and trimming. Among about 260,000 clones listed, 70% to 90% were seen once. The age range of participants was 18 to 89 years, with residence in about two dozen US areas. Sequenced: PBMCs or T cells enriched from blood (not recorded which). The origin of this receptor is a man aged 45-65 years who had been exposed to COVID-19. J is TRBJ2-1 and V is TRBV2, with 7 bases fitting TRBD2. CDR3 sequence reads: CASKGLSGTYNEQFF. Here the CDR3 DNA reads TGTGCCAGCAAGGGGCTGAGCGGGACCTACAATGAGCAGTTCTTC.